The present T cell receptor (beta chain) was sequenced within a study of cytomegalovirus exposure and HLA in healthy donors. Overall study findings and caveats: A list of roughly 180 TCR beta chains associated with cytomegalovirus was given. For TCR beta chains, V- and J-gene trimming was later linked to a missense DCLRE1C variant.

A multiplex PCR was run with 60 Vbeta primers and 13 Jbeta primers. Sequenced by immunoSEQ multiplex PCR; TCRdb stores in-frame clones only, minus some. Of around 210,000 clones in the sample, roughly 77% were seen once. CDR3 length: 14 amino acids. Germline CDR1 SSHAT, CDR2 FNYEAQ (reference sequence). About this clone itself: Its target is unknown. The junction departs from germline at one end; a sequencing error may be responsible.

V and J are TRBV7-7 and TRBJ2-7; the match to TRBD1 covers 7 bases. The source material was PBMCs. The TCR comes from a male donor in good health and CMV-seropositive. The CDR3 loop reads CASSPTGVSYEQYF. CDR3 coding DNA: TGTGCTAGCAGCCCAACAGGGGTTTCCTACGAGCAGTACTTC. The entire variable domain, with the rest obtained from reference TRBV7-7 and TRBJ2-7, is as follows: GAGVSQSPRYKVTKRGQDVTLRCDPISSHATLYWYQQALGQGPEFLTYFNYEAQPDKSGLPSDRFSAERPEGSISTLTIQRTEQRDSAMYRCASSPTGVSYEQYFGPGTRLTVT.